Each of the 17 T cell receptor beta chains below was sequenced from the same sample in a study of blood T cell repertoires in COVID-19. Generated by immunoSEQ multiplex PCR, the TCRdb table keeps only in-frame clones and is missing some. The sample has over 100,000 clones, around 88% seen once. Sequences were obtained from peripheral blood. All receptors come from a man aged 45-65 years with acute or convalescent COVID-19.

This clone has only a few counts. CDR3 protein: CASSLGVDRVDGYTF. In nucleotides, the CDR3 is TGTGCCAGCAGCTTGGGGGTGGACAGGGTCGATGGCTACACCTTC. The chain has TRBV7-6 and TRBJ1-2, with 8 positions matching TRBD1. Germline V gives CDR1 SGHVS, CDR2 FNYEAQ. J gave up 6 bases and V 3 bases, and 9 bases lay outside the gene matches. The CDR3 contains 15 residues.

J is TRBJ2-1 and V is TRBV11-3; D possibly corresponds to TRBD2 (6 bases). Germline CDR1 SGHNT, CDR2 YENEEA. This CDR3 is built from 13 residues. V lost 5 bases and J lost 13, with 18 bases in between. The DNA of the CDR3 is TGTGCCAGCAGCCCTCCGGGCGGGCGGGAACAGTTCTTC. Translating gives CASSPPGGREQFF.

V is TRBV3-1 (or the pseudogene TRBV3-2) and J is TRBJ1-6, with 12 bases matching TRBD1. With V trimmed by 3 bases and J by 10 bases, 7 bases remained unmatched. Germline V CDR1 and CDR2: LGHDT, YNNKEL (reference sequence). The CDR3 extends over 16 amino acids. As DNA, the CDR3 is TGTGCCAGCAGCCAGGGACAGGGGGCGTTTGGGTCACCCCTCCACTTT. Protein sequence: CASSQGQGAFGSPLHF.

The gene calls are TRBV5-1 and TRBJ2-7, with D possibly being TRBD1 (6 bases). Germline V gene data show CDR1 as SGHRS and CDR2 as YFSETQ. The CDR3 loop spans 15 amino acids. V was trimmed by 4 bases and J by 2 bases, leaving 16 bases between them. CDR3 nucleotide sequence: TGCGCCAGCAGCAAAACCGGGACAACTACCTACGAGCAGTACTTC. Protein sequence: CASSKTGTTTYEQYF. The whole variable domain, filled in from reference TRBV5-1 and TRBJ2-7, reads KAGVTQTPRYLIKTRGQQVTLSCSPISGHRSVSWYQQTPGQGLQFLFEYFSETQRNKGNFPGRFSGRQFSNSRSEMNVSTLELGDSALYLCASSKTGTTTYEQYFGPGTRLTVT.

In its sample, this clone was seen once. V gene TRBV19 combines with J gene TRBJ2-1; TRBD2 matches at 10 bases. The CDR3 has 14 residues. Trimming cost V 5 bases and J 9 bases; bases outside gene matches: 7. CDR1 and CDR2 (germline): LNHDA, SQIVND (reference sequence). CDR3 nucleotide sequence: TGTGCCAGTAGTGTCGCTAGCGGGAGCGGTGAGCAGTTCTTC. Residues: CASSVASGSGEQFF.

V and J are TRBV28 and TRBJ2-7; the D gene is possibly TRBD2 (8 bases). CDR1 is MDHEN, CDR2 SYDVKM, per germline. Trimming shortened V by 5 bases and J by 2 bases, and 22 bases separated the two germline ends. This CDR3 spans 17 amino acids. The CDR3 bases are TGTGCCAGCAGTCACCTCGGGGGGGCAGGGGGGACCTACGAGCAGTACTTC. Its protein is CASSHLGGAGGTYEQYF. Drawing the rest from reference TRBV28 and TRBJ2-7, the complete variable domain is DVKVTQSSRYLVKRTGEKVFLECVQDMDHENMFWYRQDPGLGLRLIYFSYDVKMKEKGDIPEGYSVSREKKERFSLILESASTNQTSMYLCASSHLGGAGGTYEQYFGPGTRLTVT.

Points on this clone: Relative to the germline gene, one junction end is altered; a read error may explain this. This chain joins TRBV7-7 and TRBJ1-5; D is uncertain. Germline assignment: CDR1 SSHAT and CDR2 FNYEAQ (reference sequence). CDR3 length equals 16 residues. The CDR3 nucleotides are TGTGCTAGCAGCTTATCCCCTAAACAGAGTAATCAGCCCCAGCATTTT. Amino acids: CASSLSPKQSNQPQHF.

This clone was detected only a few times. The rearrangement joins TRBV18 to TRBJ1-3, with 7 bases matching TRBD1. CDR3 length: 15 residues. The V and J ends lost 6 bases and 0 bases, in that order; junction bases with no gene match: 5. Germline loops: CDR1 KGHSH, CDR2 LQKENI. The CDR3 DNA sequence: TGTGCCAGCTCGTCGGGACAGTTCTCTGGAAACACCATATATTTT. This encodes CASSSGQFSGNTIYF.

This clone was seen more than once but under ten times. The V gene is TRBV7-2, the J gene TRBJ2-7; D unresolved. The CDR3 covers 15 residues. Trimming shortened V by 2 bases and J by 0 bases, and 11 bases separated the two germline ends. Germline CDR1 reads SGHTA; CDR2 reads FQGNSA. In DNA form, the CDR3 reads TGTGCCAGCAGCTTATATGCGAGAAACTCCTACGAGCAGTACTTC. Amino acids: CASSLYARNSYEQYF.

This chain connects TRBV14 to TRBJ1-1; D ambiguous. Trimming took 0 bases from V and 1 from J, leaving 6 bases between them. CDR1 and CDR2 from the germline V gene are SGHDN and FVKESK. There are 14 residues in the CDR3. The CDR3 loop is CASSQDRGNTEAFF. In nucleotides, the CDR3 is TGTGCCAGCAGCCAAGATCGAGGGAACACTGAAGCTTTCTTT.

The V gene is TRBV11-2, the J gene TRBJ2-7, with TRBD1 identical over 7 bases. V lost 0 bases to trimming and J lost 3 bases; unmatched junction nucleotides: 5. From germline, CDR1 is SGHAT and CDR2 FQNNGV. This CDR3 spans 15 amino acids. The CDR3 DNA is TGTGCCAGCAGCTTAGAGCTGGGACAGAGCTACGAGCAGTACTTC. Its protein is CASSLELGQSYEQYF.

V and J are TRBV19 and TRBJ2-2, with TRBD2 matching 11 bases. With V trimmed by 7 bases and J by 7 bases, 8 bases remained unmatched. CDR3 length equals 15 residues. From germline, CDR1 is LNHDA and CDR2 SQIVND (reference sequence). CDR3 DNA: TGTGCCAGTATGTTAGCGGGGGGGCTGATCGGGGAGCTGTTTTTT. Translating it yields CASMLAGGLIGELFF.

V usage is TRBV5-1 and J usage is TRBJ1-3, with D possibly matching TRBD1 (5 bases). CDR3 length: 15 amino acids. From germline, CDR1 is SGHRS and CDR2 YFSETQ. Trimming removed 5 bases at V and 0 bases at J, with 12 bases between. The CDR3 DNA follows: TGCGCCAGCAGGGACAACCCGAACTCTGGAAACACCATATATTTT. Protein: CASRDNPNSGNTIYF.

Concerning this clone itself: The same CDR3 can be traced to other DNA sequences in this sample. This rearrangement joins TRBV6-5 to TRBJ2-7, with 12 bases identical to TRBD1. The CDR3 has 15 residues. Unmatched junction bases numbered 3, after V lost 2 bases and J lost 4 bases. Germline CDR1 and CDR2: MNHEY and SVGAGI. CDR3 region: CASSYRGQGAYEQYF. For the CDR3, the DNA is TGTGCCAGCAGTTACCGGGGACAGGGGGCTTACGAGCAGTACTTC.

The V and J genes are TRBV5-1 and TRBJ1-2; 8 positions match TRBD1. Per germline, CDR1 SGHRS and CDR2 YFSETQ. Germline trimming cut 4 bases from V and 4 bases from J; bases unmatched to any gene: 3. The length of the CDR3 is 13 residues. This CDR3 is CASSVDRVYGYTF. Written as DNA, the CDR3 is TGCGCCAGCAGCGTGGACAGGGTCTATGGCTACACCTTC.

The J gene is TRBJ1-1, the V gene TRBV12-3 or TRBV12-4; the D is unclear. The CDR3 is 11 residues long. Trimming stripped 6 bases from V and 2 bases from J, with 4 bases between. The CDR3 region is CASSFNTEAFF. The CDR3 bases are TGTGCCAGCAGCTTCAACACTGAAGCTTTCTTT.

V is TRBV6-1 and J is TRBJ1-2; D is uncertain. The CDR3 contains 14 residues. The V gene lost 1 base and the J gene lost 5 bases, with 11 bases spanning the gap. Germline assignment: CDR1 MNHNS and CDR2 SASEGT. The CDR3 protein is CASSEVRAEYGYTF. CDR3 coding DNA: TGTGCCAGCAGTGAAGTTAGAGCCGAGTATGGCTACACCTTC.